The sequence of this TCR beta chain was determined in a study of blood T cell repertoires in COVID-19. Study overall: Samples taken during acute and convalescent COVID-19 were collected in the United States, Italy and Spain. The analysed material was cDNA or gDNA that came from T cells, B-cell-depleted T cells, or PBMCs.

Per the original data handling: Quantification of nucleated cells was approximated via reference gene primer amplification. The repertoire was sequenced with immunoSEQ multiplex PCR; TCRdb's copy has only in-frame clones and lacks some. That table gives V, J and clone size, and the DNA gave D and trimming. The sample lists some 96,000 clones, 80% to 90% occurring once. This CDR3 contains 14 residues. CDR1 and CDR2 from the germline V gene are SGHTA and FQGTGA. The trim removed 5 bases at V and 8 bases at J, leaving 6 bases unmatched. Sequenced: peripheral blood. The chain employs TRBV7-3 and TRBJ1-2, with 12 bases fitting TRBD1. The clonotype originates from a man at least 80 years old with acute or convalescent COVID-19. CDR3 amino acids: CASSPSGTGGGYTF. The CDR3 nucleotides are TGTGCCAGCAGCCCCTCCGGGACAGGGGGCGGCTACACCTTC.